Described below is a single T cell receptor beta chain sequence and its context. Its cognate antigen is unknown. The sample comes from a study of Ad26.COV2.S vaccination and SARS-CoV-2 variants. In the study overall: COV1001, an Ad26.COV2.S trial, supplied this vaccine-arm donor. Study-wide findings and caveats: Comparable non-spike TCR breadth was observed in vaccine and placebo recipients. Post-vaccination breadth of spike-specific CD8+ and CD4+ T cell responses was reportedly substantial.

Sequencing was performed with immunoSEQ multiplex PCR; in TCRdb, only in-frame clones are kept and a portion is missing. The top ten hold around 1.5% of the sample, which has roughly 680,000 clones, about 89% seen once. Noted treatment: 15 to 20 received Ad26.COV2.S at low or high dose, single or two shots; about 5 received placebo; per-sample allocation not given. Day 63 after the first injection of vaccine or placebo was the sampling time. The CDR3 loop spans 16 amino acids. V dropped 8 bases and J dropped 1; count of bases not matched to a gene: 14. Germline CDR1 LNHDA, CDR2 SQIVND (reference sequence).

This receptor was identified in a person aged 18-65 years who received the Ad26.COV2.S COVID-19 vaccine or a placebo. The gene calls are TRBV19 and TRBJ2-7; TRBD2 agrees at 7 bases. The sequencing here drew on peripheral blood, taken in a trial of Ad26.COV2.S vaccine versus placebo. The CDR3 loop is CASLEGGTKRSYEQYF. The CDR3 nucleotides read TGTGCCAGTCTCGAGGGAGGGACGAAGAGATCCTACGAGCAGTACTTC.